The 26 T cell receptor beta chains reported below all come from one sample, sequenced in a study of preoperative IRX-2 immunotherapy in early breast cancer. Treatment described: preoperative locoregional IRX-2 cytokine immunotherapy. The table came from immunoSEQ multiplex PCR; TCRdb's copy has only in-frame clones and leaves some out. The table has tens of thousands of clones, about 77% seen once. The sequencing used lymph node tissue, collected before IRX-2 immunotherapy. These receptors came from a human donor with breast cancer.

The J gene is TRBJ1-1, the V gene TRBV19; TRBD1 is a possible D gene (5 bases). The CDR3 has 17 amino acids. Germline CDR1 LNHDA, CDR2 SQIVND (reference sequence). V shed 3 bases and J shed 5 bases, with 22 bases lying between them. The CDR3 nucleotides are TGTGCCAGTAGTATTTTAGCTAGCGCCAGGGTCGGGACTGAAGCTTTCTTT. Translated, it gives CASSILASARVGTEAFF.

The chain recombines TRBV6-8 with TRBJ2-3; 9 bases line up with TRBD2. Germline V gene lookup returns CDR1 MNHGY and CDR2 SAAAGT. V shed 1 base and J 6 bases; nucleotides not matched to a gene: 14. This CDR3 has 18 amino acids. CDR3 amino acids: CASSYLSLSGGGRDTQYF. The CDR3 nucleotides are TGTGCCAGCAGTTACTTATCCCTTAGCGGGGGAGGTAGGGATACGCAGTATTTT.

V is TRBV15 and J is TRBJ1-2; D gene ambiguous. This CDR3 comprises 14 residues. Germline CDR1 and CDR2: LNHNV and YYDKDF (reference sequence). Trimming left V 0 bases short and J 4 bases short, with 9 bases between. CDR3 nucleotide sequence: TGTGCCACCAGCAGAGATCAACAGATCTATGGCTACACCTTC. Translating it yields CATSRDQQIYGYTF. The whole variable domain, filled in from reference TRBV15 and TRBJ1-2, reads DAMVIQNPRYQVTQFGKPVTLSCSQTLNHNVMYWYQQKSSQAPKLLFHYYDKDFNNEADTPDNFQSRRPNTSFCFLDIRSPGLGDTAMYLCATSRDQQIYGYTFGSGTRLTVV.

This clone is a singleton in its sample. This rearrangement joins TRBV11-3 to TRBJ1-6; D is uncertain. The V end lost 2 bases, the J end lost 0 bases, and 5 bases lay between the germline ends. Germline CDR1 is SGHNT and CDR2 is YENEEA. The CDR3 runs 15 residues. The CDR3 protein is CASSLRASYNSPLHF. CDR3 coding DNA: TGTGCCAGCAGCTTACGGGCCTCCTATAATTCACCCCTCCACTTT.

The chain's CDR3 is CASSFSRRDTGELFF. For the CDR3, the DNA is TGCGCCAGCAGCTTTTCAAGAAGGGACACCGGGGAGCTGTTTTTT. The J gene is TRBJ2-2, the V gene TRBV5-1; D unresolved. The V end was cut by 2 bases, the J end by 3 bases, with 11 bases between. The germline V gene encodes CDR1 SGHRS and CDR2 YFSETQ. This CDR3 spans 15 amino acids.

This clone occurred once. The chain has TRBV19 and TRBJ1-1; D is unclear. V lost 3 bases and J lost 11, with 16 bases in between. Germline assignment: CDR1 LNHDA and CDR2 SQIVND (reference sequence). CDR3 length equals 13 residues. The DNA of the CDR3 is TGTGCCAGTAGTATCCCAGGAATAGAAGGGGCTTTCTTT. Amino acid sequence: CASSIPGIEGAFF.

This clone came up a few times. The CDR3: CASIRSGAADTQYF. CDR3 DNA sequence: TGTGCCAGCATCAGAAGCGGGGCAGCAGATACGCAGTATTTT. The V and J genes are TRBV11-3 and TRBJ2-3; the match to TRBD2 covers 7 bases. Germline CDR1 is SGHNT and CDR2 is YENEEA. The V gene end was trimmed by 7 bases and the J gene end by 4 bases; junction bases not matched to a gene: 8. The CDR3 spans 14 residues.

This rearrangement joins TRBV6-8 to TRBJ2-3; no reliable D call. This CDR3 is built from 13 residues. In germline, CDR1 is MNHGY, CDR2 SAAAGT. V was cut by 2 bases and J by 6 bases, with 9 bases left in between. In DNA form, the CDR3 reads TGTGCCAGCAGTTACCTCCCGTGGGATACGCAGTATTTT. Translated, it gives CASSYLPWDTQYF.

J is TRBJ1-5 and V is TRBV6-7, with no clear D. TRBV6-7 is an ORF; its function is uncertain. Trimming left V 5 bases short and J 1 base short, with 12 bases between. The CDR3 has 15 amino acids. CDR3 DNA sequence: TGTGCCAGCAGTGAAGGCGTTTGGAGCAATCAGCCCCAGCATTTT. Translating gives CASSEGVWSNQPQHF.

The chain carries TRBV11-3 and TRBJ1-1; D gene uncertain. Trimming cost V 3 bases and J 1 base, with 15 bases left between them. This CDR3 region has 16 residues. Germline V lookup: CDR1 SGHNT, CDR2 YENEEA. Here the CDR3 DNA reads TGTGCCAGCAGCTTCGGCGGCATCACTTCGAACACTGAAGCTTTCTTT. This codes for CASSFGGITSNTEAFF.

This CDR3 is CASSPQRTGRTGELFF. Written as DNA, the CDR3 is TGTGCCAGCAGTCCCCAGCGGACGGGGCGCACCGGGGAGCTGTTTTTT. The chain links TRBV11-3 to TRBJ2-2; D possibly matches TRBD1 or TRBD2 (5 bases each). V lost 6 bases and J 4 bases, leaving 18 bases between the germline ends. CDR3 length: 16 residues. Germline V gene lookup returns CDR1 SGHNT and CDR2 YENEEA.

The chain uses TRBV6-8 and TRBJ2-3; 8 bases agree with TRBD1. Germline CDR1 and CDR2: MNHGY and SAAAGT. The CDR3 runs to 12 residues. V dropped 5 bases and J dropped 6; count of bases not matched to a gene: 1. The CDR3 DNA sequence: TGTGCCAGCAGTCAGGGGGCGGATACGCAGTATTTT. Its translation is CASSQGADTQYF.

This chain uses TRBV19 with TRBJ1-5, with D possibly matching TRBD1 (6 bases). This CDR3 is 14 amino acids long. Germline lookup yields CDR1 LNHDA and CDR2 SQIVND (reference sequence). V lost 5 bases to trimming and J lost 7 bases, with 15 bases between them. The CDR3 loop is CASSVYREDQPQHF. CDR3 DNA: TGTGCCAGTAGTGTATACAGGGAAGACCAGCCCCAGCATTTT.

V gene TRBV6-8 combines with J gene TRBJ2-2; D ambiguous. The CDR3 consists of 14 residues. CDR1 and CDR2 from the germline V gene are MNHGY and SAAAGT. The V end was cut by 6 bases, the J end by 6 bases, with 14 bases between. CDR3 in amino acids: CASRQLGGAGELFF. The CDR3 coding sequence is TGTGCCAGCAGACAACTCGGTGGGGCCGGGGAGCTGTTTTTT.

V usage is TRBV7-1 and J usage is TRBJ1-2; no definite D call. TRBV7-1 is recorded as an ORF, its role being uncertain. CDR3 size: 14 residues. Trimming shortened V by 5 bases and J by 6 bases, and 16 bases separated the two germline ends. The CDR3 here is CASSAWREEDGYTF. CDR3 in DNA: TGTGCCAGCAGCGCCTGGAGGGAAGAGGATGGCTACACCTTC.

This clone was detected only once. In DNA, the CDR3 is TGTGCCAGCAGTCCTTTAGGGGGAGGGTACATTCAGTACTTC. It encodes CASSPLGGGYIQYF. The rearrangement joins TRBV6-8 to TRBJ2-4, with a tentative D call TRBD2 (7 bases). V was trimmed by 5 bases and J by 8 bases, leaving 16 bases between them. The CDR3 is made up of 14 amino acids. Germline values: CDR1 MNHGY, CDR2 SAAAGT.

J is TRBJ1-4 and V is TRBV11-3; D gene unclear. Germline V lookup: CDR1 SGHNT, CDR2 YENEEA. The CDR3 extends over 17 amino acids. Between the trimmed V and J ends, which lost 3 bases and 3 bases, there was a span of 17 bases. CDR3 nucleotide sequence: TGTGCCAGCAGCTTTAGGATCTCCCGGGGTGCTAATGAAAAACTGTTTTTT. Translated, it gives CASSFRISRGANEKLFF.

The chain has TRBV11-3 and TRBJ1-1; 10 bases align to TRBD1. The CDR3 extends over 15 amino acids. J lost 4 bases, V lost 5 bases, and 7 bases had no gene match. CDR1 SGHNT and CDR2 YENEEA come from the germline V gene. The CDR3: CASSQGTGAGTEAFF. Written as DNA, the CDR3 is TGTGCCAGCAGCCAAGGGACAGGGGCGGGCACTGAAGCTTTCTTT.

The chain recombines TRBV28 with TRBJ1-3; D gene uncertain. CDR1 and CDR2 from the germline V gene are MDHEN and SYDVKM. V was trimmed by 2 bases and J by 0 bases, leaving 17 bases between them. This CDR3 is built from 18 residues. The CDR3 protein is CASSLRPARRTSGNTIYF. In DNA, the CDR3 is TGTGCCAGCAGTTTACGGCCTGCCCGACGCACCTCTGGAAACACCATATATTTT. Full variable domain (rest looked up from reference TRBV28 and TRBJ1-3): DVKVTQSSRYLVKRTGEKVFLECVQDMDHENMFWYRQDPGLGLRLIYFSYDVKMKEKGDIPEGYSVSREKKERFSLILESASTNQTSMYLCASSLRPARRTSGNTIYFGEGSWLTVV.

With respect to this clone: Distinct nucleotide sequences in the sample also encode this CDR3. The V and J genes are TRBV28 and TRBJ1-2; D not certain. The CDR3 runs 12 residues. Trimming stripped 6 bases from V and 4 bases from J, with 9 bases between. CDR1 is MDHEN and CDR2 is SYDVKM in the germline V gene. The CDR3 bases are TGTGCCAGCAGCCCCACCGGCTATGGCTACACCTTC. Amino acid sequence: CASSPTGYGYTF.

The chain joins TRBV19 to TRBJ1-1; the D is unclear. V shed 3 bases and J shed 4 bases, with 12 bases lying between them. The CDR3 covers 14 residues. Looked up from germline, CDR1 is LNHDA and CDR2 is SQIVND (reference sequence). CDR3 bases: TGTGCCAGTAGTATCTCTGGCGGAATCACTGAAGCTTTCTTT. This gives the protein CASSISGGITEAFF. The variable domain in full, completed from reference TRBV19 and TRBJ1-1, reads DGGITQSPKYLFRKEGQNVTLSCEQNLNHDAMYWYRQDPGQGLRLIYYSQIVNDFQKGDIAEGYSVSREKKESFPLTVTSAQKNPTAFYLCASSISGGITEAFFGQGTRLTVV.

The table lists this clone with a few counts. This sequence joins TRBV6-8 and TRBJ1-4, with 10 bases lining up with TRBD1. This CDR3 region has 15 residues. V gave up 0 bases and J gave up 5 bases; unmatched junction bases: 0. Looked up from germline, CDR1 is MNHGY and CDR2 is SAAAGT. This chain's CDR3 is CASSYSGQGNEKLFF. CDR3 sequence (DNA): TGTGCCAGCAGTTACTCGGGACAGGGGAATGAAAAACTGTTTTTT.

This clone appeared once. At one boundary the junction diverges from the germline segment, which might be a read error. V usage is TRBV6-8 and J usage is TRBJ2-5; no firm D call. Germline lookup yields CDR1 MNHGY and CDR2 SAAAGT. CDR3 length: 12 residues. The DNA of the CDR3 is TGTGCCAGCAGTTATTTTGAAGGACCCGAGGACTTC. Encoded protein: CASSYFEGPEDF.

The rearrangement uses TRBV14 and TRBJ2-4, with a possible D match to TRBD1 (5 bases). V lost 1 base, J lost 6 bases, and 7 bases lay in between. The CDR3 has 13 residues. CDR1 is SGHDN, CDR2 FVKESK, per germline. CDR3 bases: TGTGCCAGCAGCCAAGTCGACAGAAACATTCAGTACTTC. This codes for CASSQVDRNIQYF.

This chain uses TRBV6-8 with TRBJ1-1; the D gene is possibly TRBD1 (6 bases). CDR3 size: 14 residues. Germline V gives CDR1 MNHGY, CDR2 SAAAGT. V was pared by 6 bases and J by 0 bases, with 11 bases between. The CDR3 DNA follows: TGTGCCAGCAGAGCGGGACACTTGAACACTGAAGCTTTCTTT. As protein: CASRAGHLNTEAFF.

This rearrangement joins TRBV11-3 to TRBJ1-4, with D unresolved. V was cut by 5 bases and J by 6 bases, with 19 bases left in between. This CDR3 spans 16 amino acids. CDR1 is SGHNT, CDR2 YENEEA, per germline. Here the CDR3 DNA reads TGTGCCAGCAGCGTGAAGGTTGGGTTTCAACATGAAAAACTGTTTTTT. It yields the protein CASSVKVGFQHEKLFF.